The 8 T cell receptor beta chains below come from one sample, sequenced in a study of cytomegalovirus exposure and HLA in healthy donors. Amplification used 60 Vbeta primers and 13 Jbeta primers. Profiled with immunoSEQ multiplex PCR; TCRdb holds only in-frame clones, not every one. The sample carries around 170,000 clones, approximately 80% recorded once. The specimen sequenced was PBMCs. The receptors derive from a woman aged 45-59 years in good health and CMV-seropositive.

V gene TRBV5-1 combines with J gene TRBJ1-6; no definite D call. The CDR3 runs to 13 residues. Trimming stripped 2 bases from V and 7 bases from J, with 7 bases between. Germline lookup yields CDR1 SGHRS and CDR2 YFSETQ. The CDR3 nucleotides are TGCGCCAGCAGCTTCTGGGCCAATTCACCCCTCCACTTT. Protein sequence: CASSFWANSPLHF.

The gene calls are TRBV19 and TRBJ1-2; D is unresolved. Germline CDR1 and CDR2: LNHDA and SQIVND (reference sequence). With 3 bases removed from V and 1 base from J, the gap between germline ends came to 6 bases. The CDR3 extends over 13 amino acids. The CDR3 sequence is CASSIPGNYGYTF. As DNA, the CDR3 is TGTGCCAGTAGTATCCCGGGTAACTATGGCTACACCTTC.

This clone was found once. The J gene is TRBJ1-1, the V gene TRBV5-1; D is ambiguous. This CDR3 region has 15 residues. V lost 4 bases, J lost 5 bases, and 18 bases lay in between. Germline CDR1 SGHRS, CDR2 YFSETQ. The CDR3, as DNA: TGCGCCAGCAGCCTGGTGGAGGGATCGTGGACTGAAGCTTTCTTT. Translation: CASSLVEGSWTEAFF.

The chain carries TRBV6-1 and TRBJ1-2, with a possible D match to TRBD1 (6 bases). The CDR3 contains 14 residues. With 6 bases removed from V and 4 bases from J, the gap between germline ends came to 15 bases. Germline lookup yields CDR1 MNHNS and CDR2 SASEGT. In nucleotides, the CDR3 is TGTGCCAGCAGCCTCCCCGGACAGTTCTATGGCTACACCTTC. It translates to CASSLPGQFYGYTF.

The chain employs TRBV6-6 and TRBJ1-4; D remains ambiguous. The CDR3 contains 14 residues. Germline V gene lookup returns CDR1 MNHNY and CDR2 SVGAGI (reference sequence). V lost 0 bases to trimming and J lost 5 bases, with 7 bases between them. The CDR3: CASSYSRSNEKLFF. The CDR3 bases are TGTGCCAGCAGTTACTCCCGAAGCAATGAAAAACTGTTTTTT.

A single count supports this clone. The chain links TRBV29-1 to TRBJ1-1; D perhaps matches TRBD1 (5 bases). The germline V gene encodes CDR1 SQVTM and CDR2 ANQGSEA. The CDR3 has 13 residues. Between the trimmed V and J ends, which lost 2 bases and 1 base, there was a span of 8 bases. Written as DNA, the CDR3 is TGCAGCGTTGAATCCGGGGGGAACACTGAAGCTTTCTTT. Amino acids: CSVESGGNTEAFF.

The CDR3 DNA follows: TGTGCCAGCAGCAAAGTTCGGGGGGTTGGCACAGATACGCAGTATTTT. Its protein product is CASSKVRGVGTDTQYF. The chain has TRBV7-3 and TRBJ2-3, with 7 bases aligning to TRBD2. This CDR3 has 16 residues. The V segment lost 5 bases and the J segment 1 base; nucleotides outside the gene matches: 9. CDR1 and CDR2 (germline): SGHTA, FQGTGA.

The chain couples TRBV2 to TRBJ2-7; D ambiguous. CDR1 is SNHLY, CDR2 FYNNEI, per germline. The V and J ends lost 8 bases and 2 bases respectively, with 10 bases between them. The CDR3 totals 12 residues. CDR3 amino acids: CASSVGAYEQYF. In DNA form, the CDR3 reads TGTGCCAGCTCCGTCGGTGCCTACGAGCAGTACTTC.